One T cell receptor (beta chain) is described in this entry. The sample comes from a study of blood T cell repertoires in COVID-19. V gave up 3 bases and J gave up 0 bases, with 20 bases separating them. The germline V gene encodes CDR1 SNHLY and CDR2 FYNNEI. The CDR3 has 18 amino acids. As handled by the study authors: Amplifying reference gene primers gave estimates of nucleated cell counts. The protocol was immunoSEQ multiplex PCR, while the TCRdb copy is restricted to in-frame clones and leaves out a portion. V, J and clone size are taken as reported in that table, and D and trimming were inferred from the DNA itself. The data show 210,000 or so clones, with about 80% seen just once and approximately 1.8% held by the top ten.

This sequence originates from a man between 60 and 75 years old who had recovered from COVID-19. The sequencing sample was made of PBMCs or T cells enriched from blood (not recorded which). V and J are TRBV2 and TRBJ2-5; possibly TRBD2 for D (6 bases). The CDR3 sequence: CASSDPDSRGLNQETQYF. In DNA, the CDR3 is TGTGCCAGCAGTGACCCTGATTCAAGGGGACTGAACCAAGAGACCCAGTACTTC.